Detailed here is one T cell receptor beta chain. The sample belongs to a study of blood T cell repertoires in COVID-19. Trimming stripped 6 bases from V and 11 bases from J, with 14 bases between. The CDR3 runs 11 residues. Germline V lookup: CDR1 SQVTM, CDR2 ANQGSEA. Generated by immunoSEQ multiplex PCR, the TCRdb table keeps only in-frame clones and is missing some. Of about 210,000 clones in the sample, around 80% were seen once. This receptor was taken from a man in his fifties or sixties with active or convalescent COVID-19. The chain combines TRBV29-1 with TRBJ1-5; D uncertain. Sequenced input: peripheral blood. The CDR3 DNA follows: TGCAGCGTCGCCACTAGCGGGGCCCAGCATTTT. It yields the protein CSVATSGAQHF.